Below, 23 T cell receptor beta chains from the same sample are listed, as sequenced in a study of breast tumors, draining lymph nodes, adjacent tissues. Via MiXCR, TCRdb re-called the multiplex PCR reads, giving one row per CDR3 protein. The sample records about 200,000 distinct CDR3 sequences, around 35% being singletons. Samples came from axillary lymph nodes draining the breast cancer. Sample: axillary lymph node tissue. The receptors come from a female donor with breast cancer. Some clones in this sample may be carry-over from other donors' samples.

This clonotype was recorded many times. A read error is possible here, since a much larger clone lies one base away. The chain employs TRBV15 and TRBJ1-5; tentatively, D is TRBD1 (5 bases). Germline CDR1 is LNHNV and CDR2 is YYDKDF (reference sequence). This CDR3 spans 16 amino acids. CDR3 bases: TGTGCCACCAGCCCCCAAGGGGTATTGGGCAATCAGCCCCGGCATTTT. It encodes CATSPQGVLGNQPRHF.

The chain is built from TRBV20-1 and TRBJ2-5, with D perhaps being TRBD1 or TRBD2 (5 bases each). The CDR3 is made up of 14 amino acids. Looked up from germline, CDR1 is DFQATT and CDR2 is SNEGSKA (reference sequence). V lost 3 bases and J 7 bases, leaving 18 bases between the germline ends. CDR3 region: CSASGWGFRATQYF. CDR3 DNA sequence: TGCAGTGCTAGTGGATGGGGGTTTAGGGCGACCCAGTACTTC.

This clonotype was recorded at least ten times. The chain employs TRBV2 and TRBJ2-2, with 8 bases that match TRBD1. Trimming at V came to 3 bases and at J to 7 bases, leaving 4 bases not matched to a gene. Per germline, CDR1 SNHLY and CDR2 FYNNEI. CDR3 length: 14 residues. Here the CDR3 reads CASSETGVGGELFF. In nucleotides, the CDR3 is TGTGCCAGCAGTGAGACAGGGGTGGGCGGGGAGCTGTTTTTT.

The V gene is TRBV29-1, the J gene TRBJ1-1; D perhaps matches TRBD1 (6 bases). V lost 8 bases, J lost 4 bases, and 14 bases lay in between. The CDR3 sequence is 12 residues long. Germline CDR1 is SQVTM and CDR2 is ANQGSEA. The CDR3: CSYGQLRTEAFF. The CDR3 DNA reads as TGCAGCTACGGACAGCTTCGCACTGAAGCTTTCTTT.

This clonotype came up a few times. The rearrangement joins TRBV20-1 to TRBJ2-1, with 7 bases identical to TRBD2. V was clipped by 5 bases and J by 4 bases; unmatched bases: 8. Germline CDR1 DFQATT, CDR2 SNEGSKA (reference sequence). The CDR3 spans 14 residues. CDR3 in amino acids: CSAGSSGPYNEQFF. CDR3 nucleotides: TGCAGTGCTGGGTCTAGCGGACCTTACAATGAGCAGTTCTTC.

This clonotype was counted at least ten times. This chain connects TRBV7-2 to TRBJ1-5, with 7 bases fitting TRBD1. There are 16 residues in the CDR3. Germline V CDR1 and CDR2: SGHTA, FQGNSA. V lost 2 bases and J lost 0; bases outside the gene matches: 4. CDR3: CASSLSGGYSNQPQHF. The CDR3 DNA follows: TGTGCCAGCAGCTTATCAGGGGGTTATAGCAATCAGCCCCAGCATTTT.

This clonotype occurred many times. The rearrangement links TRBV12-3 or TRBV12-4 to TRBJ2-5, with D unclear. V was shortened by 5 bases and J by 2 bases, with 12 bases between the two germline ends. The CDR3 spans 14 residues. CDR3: CASSPDVLQETQYF. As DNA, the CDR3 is TGTGCCAGCAGTCCGGACGTCCTTCAAGAGACCCAGTACTTC.

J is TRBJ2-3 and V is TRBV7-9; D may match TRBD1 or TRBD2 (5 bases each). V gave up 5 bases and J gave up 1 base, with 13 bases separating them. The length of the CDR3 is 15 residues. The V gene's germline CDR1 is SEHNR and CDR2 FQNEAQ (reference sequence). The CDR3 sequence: CASSRPGPGTDTQYF. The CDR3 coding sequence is TGTGCCAGCAGCCGCCCGGGACCGGGCACAGATACGCAGTATTTT.

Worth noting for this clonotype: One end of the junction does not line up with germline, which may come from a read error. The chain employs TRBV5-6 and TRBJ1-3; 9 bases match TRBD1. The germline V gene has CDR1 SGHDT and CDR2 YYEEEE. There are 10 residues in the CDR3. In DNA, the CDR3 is TGTGCCAGCAGCTTGGGGACAGGGGCTTTT. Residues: CASSLGTGAF. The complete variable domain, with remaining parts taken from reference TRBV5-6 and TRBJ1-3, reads DAGVTQSPTHLIKTRGQQVTLRCSPKSGHDTVSWYQQALGQGPQFIFQYYEEEERQRGNFPDRFSGHQFPNYSSELNVNALLLGDSALYLCASSLGTGAFGEGSWLTVV.

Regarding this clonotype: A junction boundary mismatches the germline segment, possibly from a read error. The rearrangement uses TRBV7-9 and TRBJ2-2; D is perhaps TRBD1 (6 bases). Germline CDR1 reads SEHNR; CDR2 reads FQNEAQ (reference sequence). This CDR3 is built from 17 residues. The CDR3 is CASSLATGSLATGELFF. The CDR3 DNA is TGTGCCAGCAGTTTAGCCACAGGGAGTTTAGCTACCGGGGAGCTGTTTTTT.

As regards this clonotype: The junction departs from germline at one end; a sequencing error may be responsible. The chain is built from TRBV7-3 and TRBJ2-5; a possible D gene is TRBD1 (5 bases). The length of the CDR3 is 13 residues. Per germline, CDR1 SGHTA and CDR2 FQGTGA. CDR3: CASSPSGLGAEQF. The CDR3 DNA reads TGTGCCAGCAGCCCGTCTGGTCTTGGGGCTGAGCAGTTC.

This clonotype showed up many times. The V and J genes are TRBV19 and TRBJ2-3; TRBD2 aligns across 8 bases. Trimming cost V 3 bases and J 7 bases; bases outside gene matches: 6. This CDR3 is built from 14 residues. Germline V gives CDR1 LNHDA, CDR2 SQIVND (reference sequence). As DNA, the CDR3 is TGTGCCAGTAGTATGGGACTAGTTTTGAATACGCAGTATTTT. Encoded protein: CASSMGLVLNTQYF.

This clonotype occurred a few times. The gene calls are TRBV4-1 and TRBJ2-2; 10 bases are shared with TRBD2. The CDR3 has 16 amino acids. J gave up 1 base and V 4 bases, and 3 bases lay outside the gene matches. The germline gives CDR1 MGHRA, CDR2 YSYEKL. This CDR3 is CASSLLAGENTGELFF. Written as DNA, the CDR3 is TGCGCCAGCAGCCTGCTAGCGGGGGAGAACACCGGGGAGCTGTTTTTT.

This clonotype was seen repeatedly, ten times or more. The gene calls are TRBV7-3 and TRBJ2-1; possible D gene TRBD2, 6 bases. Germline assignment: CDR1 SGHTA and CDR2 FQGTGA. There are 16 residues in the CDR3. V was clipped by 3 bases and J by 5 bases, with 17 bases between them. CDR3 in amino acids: CASSLTGGVSDNEQFF. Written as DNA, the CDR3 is TGTGCCAGCAGCTTGACCGGAGGGGTCAGCGACAATGAGCAGTTCTTC.

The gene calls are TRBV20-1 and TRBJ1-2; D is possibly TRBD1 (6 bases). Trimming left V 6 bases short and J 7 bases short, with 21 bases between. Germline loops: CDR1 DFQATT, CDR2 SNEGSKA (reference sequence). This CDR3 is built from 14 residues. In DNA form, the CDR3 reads TGCAGTGCCATCACTGGGCAGGGGCTAAGTGGCTACACCTTC. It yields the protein CSAITGQGLSGYTF.

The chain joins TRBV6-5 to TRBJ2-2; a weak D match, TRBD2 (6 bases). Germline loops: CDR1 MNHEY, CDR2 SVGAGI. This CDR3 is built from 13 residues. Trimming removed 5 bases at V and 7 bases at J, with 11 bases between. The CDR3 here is CASSPRGYGELFF. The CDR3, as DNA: TGTGCCAGCAGTCCGCGGGGCTACGGGGAGCTGTTTTTT.

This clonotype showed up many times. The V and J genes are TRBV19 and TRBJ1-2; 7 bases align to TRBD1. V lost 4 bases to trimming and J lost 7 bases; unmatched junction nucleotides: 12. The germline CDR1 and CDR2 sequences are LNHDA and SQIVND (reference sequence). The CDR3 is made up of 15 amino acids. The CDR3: CASSTFDRVGSGYTF. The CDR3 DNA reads TGTGCCAGTAGTACGTTTGACAGGGTTGGCTCTGGCTACACCTTC.

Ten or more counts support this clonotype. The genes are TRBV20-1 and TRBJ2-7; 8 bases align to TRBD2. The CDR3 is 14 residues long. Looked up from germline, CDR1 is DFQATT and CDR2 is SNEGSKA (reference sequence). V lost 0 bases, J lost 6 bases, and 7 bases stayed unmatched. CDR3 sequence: CSARDLGLAPEQYF. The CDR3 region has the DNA TGCAGTGCTAGAGATCTAGGACTAGCCCCCGAGCAGTACTTC.

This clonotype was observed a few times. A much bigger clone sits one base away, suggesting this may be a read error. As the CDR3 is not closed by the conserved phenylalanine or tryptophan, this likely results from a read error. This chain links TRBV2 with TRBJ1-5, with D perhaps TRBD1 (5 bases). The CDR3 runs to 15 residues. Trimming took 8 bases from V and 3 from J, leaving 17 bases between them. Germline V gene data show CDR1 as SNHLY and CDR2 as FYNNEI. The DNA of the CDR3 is TGTGCCAGCGCCCCCTCAGGGCTCCTCAATCAGCCCCAGCATTCT. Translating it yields CASAPSGLLNQPQHS.

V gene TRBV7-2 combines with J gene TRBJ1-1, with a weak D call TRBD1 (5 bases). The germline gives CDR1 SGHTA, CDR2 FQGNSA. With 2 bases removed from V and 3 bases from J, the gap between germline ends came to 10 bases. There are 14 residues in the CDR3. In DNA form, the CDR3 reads TGTGCCAGCAGCTTAACCGCCAGGGACACTGAAGCTTTCTTT. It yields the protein CASSLTARDTEAFF.

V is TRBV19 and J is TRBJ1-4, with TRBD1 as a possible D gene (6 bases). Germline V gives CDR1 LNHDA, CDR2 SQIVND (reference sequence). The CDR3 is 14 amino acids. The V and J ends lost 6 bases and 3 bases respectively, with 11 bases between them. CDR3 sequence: CASRGGYPNEKLFF. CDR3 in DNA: TGTGCCAGTAGAGGGGGTTACCCTAATGAAAAACTGTTTTTT.

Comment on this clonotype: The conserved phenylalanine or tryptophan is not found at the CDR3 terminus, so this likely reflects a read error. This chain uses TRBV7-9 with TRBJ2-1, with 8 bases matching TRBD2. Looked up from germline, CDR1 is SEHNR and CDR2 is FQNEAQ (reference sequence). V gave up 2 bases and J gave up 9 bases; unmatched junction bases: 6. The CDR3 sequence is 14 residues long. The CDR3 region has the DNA TGTGCCAGCAGCTTATCTAGCGGGCCCAGTGAGCAGTTCCTC. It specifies CASSLSSGPSEQFL.

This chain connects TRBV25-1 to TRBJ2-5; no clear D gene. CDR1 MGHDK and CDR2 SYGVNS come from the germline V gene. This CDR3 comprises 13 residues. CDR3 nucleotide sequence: TGTGCTAGAGATGGGCAGCAGCGAGAGACCCAGTACTTC. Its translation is CARDGQQRETQYF.